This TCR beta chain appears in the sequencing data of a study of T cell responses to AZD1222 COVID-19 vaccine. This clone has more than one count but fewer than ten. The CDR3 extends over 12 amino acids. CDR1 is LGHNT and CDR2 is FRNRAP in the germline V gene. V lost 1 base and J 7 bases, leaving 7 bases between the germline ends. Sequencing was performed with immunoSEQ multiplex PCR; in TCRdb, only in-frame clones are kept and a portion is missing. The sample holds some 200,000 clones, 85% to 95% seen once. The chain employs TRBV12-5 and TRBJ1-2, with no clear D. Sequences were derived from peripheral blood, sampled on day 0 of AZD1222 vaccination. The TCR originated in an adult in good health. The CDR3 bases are TGTGCTAGTGGTTTGGGGGTTGGTGGCTACACCTTC. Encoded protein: CASGLGVGGYTF.